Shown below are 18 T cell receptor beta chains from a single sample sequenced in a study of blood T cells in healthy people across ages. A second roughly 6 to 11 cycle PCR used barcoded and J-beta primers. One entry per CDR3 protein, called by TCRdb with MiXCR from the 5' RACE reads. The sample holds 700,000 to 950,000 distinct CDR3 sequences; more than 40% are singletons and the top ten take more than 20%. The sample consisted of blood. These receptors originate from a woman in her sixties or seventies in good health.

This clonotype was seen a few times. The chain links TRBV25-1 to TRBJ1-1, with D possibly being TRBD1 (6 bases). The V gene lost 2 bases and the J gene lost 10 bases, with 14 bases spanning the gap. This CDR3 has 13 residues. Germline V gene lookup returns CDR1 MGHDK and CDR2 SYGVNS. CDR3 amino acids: CASSEVGTFGAFF. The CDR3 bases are TGTGCCAGCAGTGAAGTGGGGACATTTGGAGCTTTCTTT.

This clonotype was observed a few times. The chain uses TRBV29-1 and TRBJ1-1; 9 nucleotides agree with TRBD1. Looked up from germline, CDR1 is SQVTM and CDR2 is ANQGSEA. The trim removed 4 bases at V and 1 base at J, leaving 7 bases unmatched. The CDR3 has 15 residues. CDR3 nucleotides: TGCAGCGTTGGGGGCCCGGGACAGGGGAACACTGAAGCTTTCTTT. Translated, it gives CSVGGPGQGNTEAFF.

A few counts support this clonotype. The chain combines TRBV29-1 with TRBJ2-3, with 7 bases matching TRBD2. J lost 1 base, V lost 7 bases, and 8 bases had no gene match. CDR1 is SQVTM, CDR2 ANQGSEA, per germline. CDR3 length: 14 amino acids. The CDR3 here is CSGRRGVGTDTQYF. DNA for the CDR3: TGCAGCGGTCGACGGGGGGTAGGCACAGATACGCAGTATTTT.

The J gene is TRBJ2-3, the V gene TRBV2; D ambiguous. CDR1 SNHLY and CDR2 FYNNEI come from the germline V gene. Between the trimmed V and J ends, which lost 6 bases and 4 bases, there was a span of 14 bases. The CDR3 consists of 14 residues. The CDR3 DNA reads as TGTGCCAGCAGCTGGGCCGCCTTCGCAGATACGCAGTATTTT. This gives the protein CASSWAAFADTQYF.

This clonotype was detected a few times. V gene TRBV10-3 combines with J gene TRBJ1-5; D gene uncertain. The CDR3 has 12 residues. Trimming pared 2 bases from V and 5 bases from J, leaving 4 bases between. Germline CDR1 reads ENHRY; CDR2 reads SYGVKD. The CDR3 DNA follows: TGTGCCATCAGTGAGGTTGATCAGCCCCAGCATTTT. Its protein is CAISEVDQPQHF.

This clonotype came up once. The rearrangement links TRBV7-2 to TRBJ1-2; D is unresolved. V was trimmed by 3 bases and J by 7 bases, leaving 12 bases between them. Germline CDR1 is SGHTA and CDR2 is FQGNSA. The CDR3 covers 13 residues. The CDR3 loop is CASSLITDFGYTF. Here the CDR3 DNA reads TGTGCCAGCAGCTTGATTACCGACTTTGGCTACACCTTC.

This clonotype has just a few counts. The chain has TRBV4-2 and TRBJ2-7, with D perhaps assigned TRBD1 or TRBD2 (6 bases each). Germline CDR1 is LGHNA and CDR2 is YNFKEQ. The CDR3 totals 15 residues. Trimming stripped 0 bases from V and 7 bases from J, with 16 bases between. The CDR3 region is CASSQETDSGWEQYF. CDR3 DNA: TGTGCCAGCAGCCAAGAAACGGACAGCGGGTGGGAGCAGTACTTC.

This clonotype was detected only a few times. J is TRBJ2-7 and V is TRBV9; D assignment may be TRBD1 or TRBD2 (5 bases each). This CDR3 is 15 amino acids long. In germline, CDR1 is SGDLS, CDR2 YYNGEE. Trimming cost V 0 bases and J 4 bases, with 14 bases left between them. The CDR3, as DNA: TGTGCCAGCAGCGTAGGGTTCGGGACGGGTTACGAGCAGTACTTC. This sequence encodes CASSVGFGTGYEQYF.

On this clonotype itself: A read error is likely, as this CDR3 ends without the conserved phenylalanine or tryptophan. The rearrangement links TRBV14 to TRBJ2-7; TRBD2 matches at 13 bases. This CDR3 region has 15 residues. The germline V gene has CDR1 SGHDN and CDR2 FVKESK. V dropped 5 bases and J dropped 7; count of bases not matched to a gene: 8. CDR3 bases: TGTGCCAGCAGCGAGACTAGCGGGAGGAGAAATGAGCAGTACTTA. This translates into CASSETSGRRNEQYL.

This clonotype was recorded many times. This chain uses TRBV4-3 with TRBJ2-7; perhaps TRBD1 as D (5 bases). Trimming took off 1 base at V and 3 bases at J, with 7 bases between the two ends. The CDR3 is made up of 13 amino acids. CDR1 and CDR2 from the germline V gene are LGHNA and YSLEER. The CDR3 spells CASSQAQGYEQYF. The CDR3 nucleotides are TGCGCCAGCAGCCAAGCCCAGGGCTACGAGCAGTACTTC.

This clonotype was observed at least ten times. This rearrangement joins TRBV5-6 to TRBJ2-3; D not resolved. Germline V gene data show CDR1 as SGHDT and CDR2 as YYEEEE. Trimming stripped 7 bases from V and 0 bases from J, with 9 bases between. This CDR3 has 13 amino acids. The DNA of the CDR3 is TGTGCCAGCGGGCAAGCAAGCACAGATACGCAGTATTTT. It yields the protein CASGQASTDTQYF.

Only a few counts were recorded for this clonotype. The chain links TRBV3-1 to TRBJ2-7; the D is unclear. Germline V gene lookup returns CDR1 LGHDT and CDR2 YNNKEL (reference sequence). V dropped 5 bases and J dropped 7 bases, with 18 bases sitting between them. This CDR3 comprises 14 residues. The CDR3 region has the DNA TGTGCCAGCAGCTCCCCAAGCCAAATCGGGGAGCAGTACTTC. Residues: CASSSPSQIGEQYF.

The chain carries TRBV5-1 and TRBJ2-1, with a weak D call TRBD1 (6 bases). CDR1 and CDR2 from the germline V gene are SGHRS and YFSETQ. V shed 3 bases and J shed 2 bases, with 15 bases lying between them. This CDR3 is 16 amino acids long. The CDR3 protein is CASSWSRDIPYNEQFF. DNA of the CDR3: TGCGCCAGCAGCTGGTCCCGGGACATTCCCTACAATGAGCAGTTCTTC.

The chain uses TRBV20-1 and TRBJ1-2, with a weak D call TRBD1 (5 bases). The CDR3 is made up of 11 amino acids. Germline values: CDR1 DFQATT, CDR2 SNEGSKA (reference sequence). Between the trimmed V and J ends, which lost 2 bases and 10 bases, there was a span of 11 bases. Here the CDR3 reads CSARLQVDYTF. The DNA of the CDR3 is TGCAGTGCTAGATTACAGGTGGACTACACCTTC.

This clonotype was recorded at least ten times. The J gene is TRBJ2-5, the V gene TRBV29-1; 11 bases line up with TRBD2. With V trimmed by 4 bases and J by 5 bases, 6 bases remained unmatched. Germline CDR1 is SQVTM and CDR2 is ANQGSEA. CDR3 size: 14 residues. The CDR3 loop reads CSVGLTSGSETQYF. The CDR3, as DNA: TGCAGCGTTGGTCTAACTAGCGGGAGTGAGACCCAGTACTTC.

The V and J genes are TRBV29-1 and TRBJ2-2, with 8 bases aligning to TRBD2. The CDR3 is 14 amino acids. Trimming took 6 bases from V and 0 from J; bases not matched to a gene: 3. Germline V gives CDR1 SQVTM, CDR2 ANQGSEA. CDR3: CSVHSGANTGELFF. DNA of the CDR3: TGCAGCGTCCATAGCGGGGCGAACACCGGGGAGCTGTTTTTT.

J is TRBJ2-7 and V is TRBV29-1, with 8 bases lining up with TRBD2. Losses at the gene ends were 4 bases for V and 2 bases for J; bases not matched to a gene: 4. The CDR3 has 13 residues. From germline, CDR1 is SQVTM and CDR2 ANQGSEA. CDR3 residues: CSVGGGLAYEQYF. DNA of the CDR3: TGCAGCGTTGGGGGGGGACTAGCCTACGAGCAGTACTTC.

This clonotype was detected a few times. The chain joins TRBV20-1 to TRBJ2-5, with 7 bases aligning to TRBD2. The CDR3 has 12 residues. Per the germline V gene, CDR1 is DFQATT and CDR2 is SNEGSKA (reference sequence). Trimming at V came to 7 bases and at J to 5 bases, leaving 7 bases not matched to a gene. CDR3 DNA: TGCAGTGGAGTGGGGGGGAAGGAGACCCAGTACTTC. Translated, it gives CSGVGGKETQYF.